The sequence of this T cell receptor beta chain was determined in a study of response to subunit inactivated influenza vaccine. Study outcomes and limitations: Authors suggested few new T cells are recruited by each seasonal influenza vaccination.

MiXCR, run by TCRdb on the RT-PCR reads, gives a single entry per CDR3 protein. This sample has fewer than 750,000 distinct CDR3 sequences; about 14% occur once, and the top ten carry more than 9.5%. This clonotype was seen many times. Its specificity is not known. Trimming left V 1 base short and J 15 bases short, with 10 bases between. From germline, CDR1 is MDHEN and CDR2 SYDVKM. This CDR3 spans 12 amino acids. This chain links TRBV28 with TRBJ1-6; no clear D gene. This receptor was taken from a man aged 50 or older who received an inactivated influenza vaccine. The specimen comprised PBMCs from blood, sampled 11 to 12 days after vaccination. The CDR3 reads CASSLLGDLLHF. The CDR3 nucleotides are TGTGCCAGCAGTTTATTGGGTGACCTCCTCCACTTT.